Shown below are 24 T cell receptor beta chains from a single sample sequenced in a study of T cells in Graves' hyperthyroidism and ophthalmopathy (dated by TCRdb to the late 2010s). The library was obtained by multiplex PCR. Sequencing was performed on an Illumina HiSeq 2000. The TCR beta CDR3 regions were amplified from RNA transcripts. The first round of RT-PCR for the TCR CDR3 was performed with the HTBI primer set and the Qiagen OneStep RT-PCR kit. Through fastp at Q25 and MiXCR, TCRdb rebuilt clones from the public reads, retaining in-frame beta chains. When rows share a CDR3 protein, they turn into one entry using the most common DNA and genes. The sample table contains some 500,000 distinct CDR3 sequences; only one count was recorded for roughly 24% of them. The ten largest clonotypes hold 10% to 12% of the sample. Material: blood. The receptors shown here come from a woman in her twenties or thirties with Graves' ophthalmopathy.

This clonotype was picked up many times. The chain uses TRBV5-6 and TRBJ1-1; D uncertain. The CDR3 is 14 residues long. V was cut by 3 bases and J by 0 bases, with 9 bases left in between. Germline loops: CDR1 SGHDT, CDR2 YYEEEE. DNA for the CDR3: TGTGCCAGCAGCTACAAGAAGATGAACACTGAAGCTTTCTTT. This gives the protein CASSYKKMNTEAFF. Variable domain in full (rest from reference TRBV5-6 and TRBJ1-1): DAGVTQSPTHLIKTRGQQVTLRCSPKSGHDTVSWYQQALGQGPQFIFQYYEEEERQRGNFPDRFSGHQFPNYSSELNVNALLLGDSALYLCASSYKKMNTEAFFGQGTRLTVV.

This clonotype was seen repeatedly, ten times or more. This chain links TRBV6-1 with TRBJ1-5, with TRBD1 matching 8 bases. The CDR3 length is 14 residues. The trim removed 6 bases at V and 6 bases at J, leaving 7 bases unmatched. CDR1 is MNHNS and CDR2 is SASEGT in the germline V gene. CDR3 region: CASSRTGIFQPQHF. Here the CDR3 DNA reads TGTGCCAGCAGCCGGACAGGGATCTTTCAGCCCCAGCATTTT.

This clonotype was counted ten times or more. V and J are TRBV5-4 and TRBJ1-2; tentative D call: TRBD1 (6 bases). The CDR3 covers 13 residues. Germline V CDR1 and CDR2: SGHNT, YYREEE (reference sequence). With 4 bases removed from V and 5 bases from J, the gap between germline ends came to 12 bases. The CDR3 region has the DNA TGTGCCAGCAGCATCGACAGGCGGTATGGCTACACCTTC. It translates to CASSIDRRYGYTF.

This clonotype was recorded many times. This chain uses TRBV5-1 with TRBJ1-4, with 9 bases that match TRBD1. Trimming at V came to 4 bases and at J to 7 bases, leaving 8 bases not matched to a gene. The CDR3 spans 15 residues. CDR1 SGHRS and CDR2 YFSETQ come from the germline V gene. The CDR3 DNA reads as TGCGCCAGCAGCCCCTTCGGGACAGGGCGTGAAAAACTGTTTTTT. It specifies CASSPFGTGREKLFF.

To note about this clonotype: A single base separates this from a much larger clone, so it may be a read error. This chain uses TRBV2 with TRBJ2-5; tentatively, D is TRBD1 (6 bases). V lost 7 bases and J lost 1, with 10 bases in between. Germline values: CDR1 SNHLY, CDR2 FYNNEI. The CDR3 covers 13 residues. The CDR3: CASKGDIQETQYF. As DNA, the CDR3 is TGTGCCAGCAAAGGGGACATCCAAGAGACCCAGTACTTC.

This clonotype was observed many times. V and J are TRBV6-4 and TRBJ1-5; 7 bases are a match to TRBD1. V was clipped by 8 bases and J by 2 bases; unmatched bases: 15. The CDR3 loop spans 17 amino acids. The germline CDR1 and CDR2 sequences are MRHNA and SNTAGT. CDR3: CASEGRRTGVRNQPQHF. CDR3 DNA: TGTGCCAGCGAGGGGCGTCGTACAGGGGTGCGCAATCAGCCCCAGCATTTT.

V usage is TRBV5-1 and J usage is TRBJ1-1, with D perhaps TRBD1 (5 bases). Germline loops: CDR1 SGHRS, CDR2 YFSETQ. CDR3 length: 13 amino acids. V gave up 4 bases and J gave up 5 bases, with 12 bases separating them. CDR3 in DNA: TGCGCCAGCAGCGCCGGACCAGGGACTGAAGCTTTCTTT. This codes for CASSAGPGTEAFF.

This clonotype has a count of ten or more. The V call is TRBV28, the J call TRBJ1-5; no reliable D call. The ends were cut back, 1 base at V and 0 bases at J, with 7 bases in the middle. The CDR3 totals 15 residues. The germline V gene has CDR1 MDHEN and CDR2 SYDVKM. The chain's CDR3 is CASSLFRNSNQPQHF. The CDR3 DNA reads TGTGCCAGCAGTTTATTCAGAAATAGCAATCAGCCCCAGCATTTT.

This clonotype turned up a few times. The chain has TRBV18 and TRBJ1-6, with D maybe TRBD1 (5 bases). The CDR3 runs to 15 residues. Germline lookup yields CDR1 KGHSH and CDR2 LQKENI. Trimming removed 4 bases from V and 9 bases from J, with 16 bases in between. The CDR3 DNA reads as TGTGCCAGCTCACAAGGTGAGGGGCAGGTTTCACCCCTCCACTTT. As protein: CASSQGEGQVSPLHF.

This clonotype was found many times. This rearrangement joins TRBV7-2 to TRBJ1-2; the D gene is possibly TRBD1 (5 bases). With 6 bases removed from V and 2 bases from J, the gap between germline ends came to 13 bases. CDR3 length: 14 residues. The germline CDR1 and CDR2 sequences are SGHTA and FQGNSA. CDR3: CASSGTATNYGYTF. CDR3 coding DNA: TGTGCCAGCAGTGGGACCGCAACGAACTATGGCTACACCTTC.

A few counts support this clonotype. The CDR3 sequence: CAIMGGGGYTF. The CDR3 DNA follows: TGTGCCATCATGGGGGGCGGTGGCTACACCTTC. The rearrangement links TRBV10-3 to TRBJ1-2; tentatively, D is TRBD1 (6 bases). V lost 7 bases and J lost 7, with 10 bases in between. Per the germline V gene, CDR1 is ENHRY and CDR2 is SYGVKD. The CDR3 contains 11 residues.

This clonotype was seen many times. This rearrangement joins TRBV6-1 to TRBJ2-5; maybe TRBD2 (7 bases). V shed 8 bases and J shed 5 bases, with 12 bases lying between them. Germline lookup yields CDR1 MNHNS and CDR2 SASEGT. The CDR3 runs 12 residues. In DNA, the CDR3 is TGTGCCAGCGGGGGGGCCGTTGAGACCCAGTACTTC. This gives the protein CASGGAVETQYF.

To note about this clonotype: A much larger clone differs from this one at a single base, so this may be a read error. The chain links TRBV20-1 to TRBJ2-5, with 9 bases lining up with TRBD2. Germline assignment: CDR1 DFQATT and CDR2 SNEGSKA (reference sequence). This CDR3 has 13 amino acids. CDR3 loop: CSAPRGGWETKYF. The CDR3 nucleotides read TGCAGTGCTCCGCGGGGGGGCTGGGAGACCAAGTACTTC.

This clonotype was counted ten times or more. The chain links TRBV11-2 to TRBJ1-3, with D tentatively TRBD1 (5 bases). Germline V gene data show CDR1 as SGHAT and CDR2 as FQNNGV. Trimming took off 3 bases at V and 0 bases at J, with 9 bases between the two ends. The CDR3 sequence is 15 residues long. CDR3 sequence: CASSFRGVSGNTIYF. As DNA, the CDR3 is TGTGCCAGCAGCTTCCGAGGGGTCTCTGGAAACACCATATATTTT.

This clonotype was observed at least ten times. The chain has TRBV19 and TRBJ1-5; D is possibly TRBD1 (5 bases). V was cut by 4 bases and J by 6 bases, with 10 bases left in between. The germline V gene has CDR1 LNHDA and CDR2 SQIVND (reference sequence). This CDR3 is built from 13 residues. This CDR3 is CASSRGRVQPQHF. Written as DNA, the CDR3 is TGTGCCAGTAGTAGGGGCAGGGTTCAGCCCCAGCATTTT.

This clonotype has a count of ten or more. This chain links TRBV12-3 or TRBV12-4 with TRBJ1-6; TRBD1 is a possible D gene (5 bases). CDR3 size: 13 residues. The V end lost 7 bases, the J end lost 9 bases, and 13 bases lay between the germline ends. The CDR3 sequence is CASNRQLTSPLHF. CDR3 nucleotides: TGTGCCAGCAACCGACAGCTTACTTCACCCCTCCACTTT.

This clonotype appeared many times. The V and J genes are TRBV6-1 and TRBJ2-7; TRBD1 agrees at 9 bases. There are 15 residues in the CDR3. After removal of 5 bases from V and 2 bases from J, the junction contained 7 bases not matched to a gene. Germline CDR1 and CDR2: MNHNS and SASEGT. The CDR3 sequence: CASSPTGGKAYEQYF. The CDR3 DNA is TGTGCCAGCAGTCCGACAGGGGGAAAGGCCTACGAGCAGTACTTC.

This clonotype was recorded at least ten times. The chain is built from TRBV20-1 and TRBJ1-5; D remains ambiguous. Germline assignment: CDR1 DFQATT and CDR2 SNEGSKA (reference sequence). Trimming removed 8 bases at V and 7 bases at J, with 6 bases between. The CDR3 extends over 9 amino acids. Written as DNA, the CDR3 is TGCAGTTATGGGCAGCCCCAGCATTTT. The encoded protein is CSYGQPQHF.

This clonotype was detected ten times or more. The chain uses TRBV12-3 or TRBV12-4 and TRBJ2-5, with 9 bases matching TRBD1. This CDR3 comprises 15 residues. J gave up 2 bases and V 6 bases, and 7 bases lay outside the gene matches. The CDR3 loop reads CASSPRGTGQETQYF. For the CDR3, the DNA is TGTGCCAGCAGCCCTAGGGGGACAGGGCAAGAGACCCAGTACTTC.

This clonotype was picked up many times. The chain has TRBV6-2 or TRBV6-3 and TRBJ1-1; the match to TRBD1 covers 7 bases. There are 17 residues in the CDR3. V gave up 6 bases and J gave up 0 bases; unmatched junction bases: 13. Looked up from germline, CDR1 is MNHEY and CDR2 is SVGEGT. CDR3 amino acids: CASSQSFWDRLNTEAFF. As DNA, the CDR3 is TGTGCCAGCAGCCAATCGTTCTGGGACAGATTGAACACTGAAGCTTTCTTT.

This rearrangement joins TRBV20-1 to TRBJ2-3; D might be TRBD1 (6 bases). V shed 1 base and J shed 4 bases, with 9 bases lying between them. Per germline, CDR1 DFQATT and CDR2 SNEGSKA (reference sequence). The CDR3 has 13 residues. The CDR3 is CSARVPGADTQYF. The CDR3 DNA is TGCAGTGCTAGAGTCCCAGGGGCAGATACGCAGTATTTT.

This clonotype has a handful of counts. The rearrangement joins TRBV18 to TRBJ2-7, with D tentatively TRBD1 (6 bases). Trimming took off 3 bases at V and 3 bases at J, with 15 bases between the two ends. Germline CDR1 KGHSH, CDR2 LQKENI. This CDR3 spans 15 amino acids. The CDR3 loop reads CASSPMDSGGYEQYF. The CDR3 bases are TGTGCCAGCTCACCGATGGACAGTGGAGGCTACGAGCAGTACTTC.

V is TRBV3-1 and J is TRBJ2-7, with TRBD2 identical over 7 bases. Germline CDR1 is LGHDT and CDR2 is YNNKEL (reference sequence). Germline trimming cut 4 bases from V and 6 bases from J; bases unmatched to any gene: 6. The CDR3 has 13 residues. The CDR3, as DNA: TGTGCCAGCAGCCCGGGACTACTCTTCGAGCAGTACTTC. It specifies CASSPGLLFEQYF.

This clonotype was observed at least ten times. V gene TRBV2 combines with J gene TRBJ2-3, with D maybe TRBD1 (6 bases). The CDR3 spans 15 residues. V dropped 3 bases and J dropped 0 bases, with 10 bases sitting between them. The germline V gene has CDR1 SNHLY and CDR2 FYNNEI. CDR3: CASSETGSSTDTQYF. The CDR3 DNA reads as TGTGCCAGCAGTGAGACAGGATCTAGCACAGATACGCAGTATTTT.